This T cell receptor (beta chain) was sequenced for a study of tumor-infiltrating lymphocytes in primary liver carcinoma (dated by TCRdb to about 2017). For context, the study as a whole: Hepatocellular carcinoma (four) or combined HCC and intrahepatic cholangiocarcinoma (one) was present in the five patients, who were three men and two women aged 30 to 69 years. High reproducibility was observed for the technical replicate repertoires, with mean shared-clone rates roughly 0.89 and correlation coefficients above 0.95. The five patients had tumors staged T1-T3 N0M0, with maximum diameters ranging from about 4 to 11 cm. To link TCRbeta repertoire diversity with the local molecular phenotype, the approximately 27 tumor region samples were profiled using Agilent mRNA microarrays. A total of around 35 specimens from 5 patients, comprising approximately 25 tumor regions, 5 adjacent noncancerous liver tissues and 5 peripheral blood samples, were covered by TCRbeta repertoire sequencing. Each sample produced about 3.65 to 8 million productive TCRbeta reads, and read depth showed no significant difference between tissue types. For each liver tumor, the study sampled five regions along with adjacent normal tissue and blood, and applied TCRbeta repertoire sequencing, expression microarrays and whole-exome sequencing. Study-wide findings and limitations: With just four to six patients in the study, the authors point out that the findings should be validated in a larger study. The top 250 clones accounted for a significantly greater share of the repertoire in tumors than in blood (p = 0.039). Because sequencing covered only the TCR beta chain and unpaired alpha chains were not captured, true repertoire diversity is likely underestimated. Pairs of tumor regions showed greater repertoire overlap (mean roughly 35%) than tumor-adjacent pairs (roughly 17%) or tumor-blood pairs (roughly 15%), which is consistent with antigen-driven expansion. Because the samples were bulk and unsorted, CD4+ and CD8+ T cell repertoires could not be compared. Only about 7.5-25% of top clones were found in all five regions of a tumor, suggesting spatial heterogeneity of tumor-infiltrating T cells.

TCRbeta-specific cDNA was reverse-transcribed from about 520 ng total RNA using a constant-region primer and ProtoScript II reverse transcriptase. The TCRbeta libraries were prepared through three rounds of nested multiplex PCR following a slightly modified ARM-PCR procedure. Each of the first two PCR rounds ran for approximately 11 cycles and used multiplex TRBV1-TRBV30 forward primers together with a Cbeta reverse primer. A final 25-cycle PCR with Deep VentR polymerase added sample barcodes and Illumina adapters. Amplicons of 200-500 bp were gel-purified with a QIAquick gel extraction kit before sequencing. The TCRbeta amplicons were sequenced with 250-bp paired-end reads on an Illumina HiSeq 2500. Per the authors' processing: Trimmomatic v0.33 was used to quality-trim the reads, and FLASH v1.2.11 was used to merge paired reads so that full CDR3 sequences could be recovered. V, D and J germline segments were assigned to the rearranged TCRbeta sequences by MiGEC v1.2.1b. Clonotype statistics and Shannon-Wiener diversity indices were calculated with VDJtools v1.0.0. To reduce sampling bias, subsequent analyses other than the diversity analysis used only the 250 most abundant clonotypes in each sample. Using fastp trimming at Q25 and MiXCR clonotype assembly, TCRdb reanalyzed the public sequencing data and kept in-frame beta chains. Every entry covers one CDR3 protein and lists the most common genes and DNA from its rows. The V and J calls here are based on TCRdb, not the publication. Recorded for this sample are roughly 120,000 distinct CDR3 sequences; roughly 69% of them occurred a single time. The ten top clones hold approximately 9.9% of the sample.

Without any cell sorting, total RNA and DNA were extracted together from about 20-30 mg of bulk tissue using the AllPrep DNA/RNA mini kit. About 5 patients with histopathologically diagnosed primary liver carcinoma underwent surgical resection in China between November 2015 and March 2016. Chronic HBV infection was present in the patients, and the patients were treatment-naive at sampling. Five spatially separated regions were sampled from each tumor: the superior, inferior, left-lateral and right-lateral poles, plus the tumor centre. According to histology, viable tumor cells made up more than 75% of every tumor sample. Pieces of fresh tumor and adjacent tissue were cut in half, with one half kept in RNAlater at -80 degrees C and the other half sent for histology. Details on this clonotype: Its antigen is still unknown. No base-level quality is on record; no much larger clone is a single base apart.

As encoded in the germline V gene, CDR1 is SGHRS while CDR2 is YFSETQ. Including the terminal cysteine and phenylalanine, the CDR3 comprises 14 residues. The sequence is cut down to CDR3 DNA, 42 bases in frame from base 1. V lost 0 bases and J lost 7 bases; the stretch between them is 13 bases long. Sequencing was done on a sample of liver tumor tissue from sampling region 1. In the paper's terms, the cell subset or site label means: tumor region T1, superior pole. The sequence links TRBV5-1 to TRBJ1-2, with a weak D call of TRBD1 (5 bases match). This clonotype was sampled from an older woman with primary liver carcinoma and hepatitis B virus infection. Read as DNA, the sequence is TGCGCCAGCAGCTTGGCCGATGGGGGTCGTGGCTACACCTTC. Its translation is CASSLADGGRGYTF.